This is a list of T cell receptor beta chains from one sample in a study of blood T cells in healthy people across ages. MiXCR, run by TCRdb on the 5' RACE reads, gives a single entry per CDR3 protein. The data hold 550,000 to 700,000 distinct CDR3 sequences, with 27% observed a single time. Source material: blood. The receptor source for this set is a woman in her seventies in good health. The CDR3 runs from the conserved cysteine through the conserved F or W. A D gene is named only where the DNA matches it firmly. Not all rows give a size; the values are once, few, many and, for expanded clones, a class.

cdr3_nt,cdr3_aa,d_call,v_call,clone_size,j_call
TGTGCCAGCAGTGAAGGCGGGACTAGCGGGGACCAAGAGACCCAGTACTTC,CASSEGGTSGDQETQYF,TRBD2,TRBV2,.,TRBJ2-5
TGCGCCAGCAGCCAAAGGGGGACAGGGGATGAAAAACTGTTTTTT,CASSQRGTGDEKLFF,TRBD1,TRBV4-1,many,TRBJ1-4
TGTGCCAGCAGTGAACTCCTATACGAGCAGTACTTC,CASSELLYEQYF,.,TRBV2,.,TRBJ2-7
TGCACCACGCGGGGGACTAGCGGGGGGGCAGATACGCAGTATTTT,CTTRGTSGGADTQYF,TRBD2,TRBV29-1,.,TRBJ2-3
TGTGCCAGCAGCCCCACAGGGGACTTCACAGATACGCAGTATTTT,CASSPTGDFTDTQYF,.,TRBV7-2,.,TRBJ2-3
TGCAGTGCTAGCTCCACTAGCGTTGGCGAGACCCAGTACTTC,CSASSTSVGETQYF,TRBD2,TRBV20-1,once,TRBJ2-5
TGTGCCAGCAGCGTAAGCGGGGACTATGGCTACACCTTC,CASSVSGDYGYTF,.,TRBV9,.,TRBJ1-2
TGCAGTGCTAGGGCAGGGGTGGGGGCAGATACGCAGTATTTT,CSARAGVGADTQYF,.,TRBV20-1,few,TRBJ2-3
TGTGCCACCAGTGACTCAAACCCAGGGACAGGGGAATATGAGCAGTTCTTC,CATSDSNPGTGEYEQFF,TRBD1,TRBV24-1,.,TRBJ2-1
TGTGCCAGCAGCCCCGACGGACGGACAACTAATGAAAAACTGTTTTTT,CASSPDGRTTNEKLFF,.,TRBV7-9,few,TRBJ1-4
TGCGCCAGCAGCCATGGAGGATCCGGGACAGTGAACACTGAAGCTTTCTTT,CASSHGGSGTVNTEAFF,TRBD1,TRBV4-3,.,TRBJ1-1
TGTGCCAGTAGTATTCACGGGGCCCAAGAGACCCAGTACTTC,CASSIHGAQETQYF,.,TRBV19,few,TRBJ2-5
TGTGCCAGCAGTGAGAGCGGGAATATTCCTGAGCAGTTCTTC,CASSESGNIPEQFF,TRBD2,TRBV6-4,.,TRBJ2-1